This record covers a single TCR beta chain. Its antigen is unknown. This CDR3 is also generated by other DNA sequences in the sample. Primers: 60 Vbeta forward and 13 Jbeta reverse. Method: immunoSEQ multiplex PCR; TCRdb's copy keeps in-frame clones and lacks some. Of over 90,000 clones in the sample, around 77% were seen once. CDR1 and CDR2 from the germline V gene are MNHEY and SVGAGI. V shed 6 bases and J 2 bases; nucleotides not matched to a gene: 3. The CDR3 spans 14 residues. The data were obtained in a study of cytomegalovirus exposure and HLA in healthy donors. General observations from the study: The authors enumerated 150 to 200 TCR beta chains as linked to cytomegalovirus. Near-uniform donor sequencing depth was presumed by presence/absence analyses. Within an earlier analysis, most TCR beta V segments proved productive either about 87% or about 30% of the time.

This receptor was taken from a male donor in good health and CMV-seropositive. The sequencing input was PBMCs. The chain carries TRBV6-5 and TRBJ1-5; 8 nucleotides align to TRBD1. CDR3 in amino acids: CASRRTGRNQPQHF. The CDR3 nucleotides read TGTGCCAGCAGGAGGACAGGGCGCAATCAGCCCCAGCATTTT.